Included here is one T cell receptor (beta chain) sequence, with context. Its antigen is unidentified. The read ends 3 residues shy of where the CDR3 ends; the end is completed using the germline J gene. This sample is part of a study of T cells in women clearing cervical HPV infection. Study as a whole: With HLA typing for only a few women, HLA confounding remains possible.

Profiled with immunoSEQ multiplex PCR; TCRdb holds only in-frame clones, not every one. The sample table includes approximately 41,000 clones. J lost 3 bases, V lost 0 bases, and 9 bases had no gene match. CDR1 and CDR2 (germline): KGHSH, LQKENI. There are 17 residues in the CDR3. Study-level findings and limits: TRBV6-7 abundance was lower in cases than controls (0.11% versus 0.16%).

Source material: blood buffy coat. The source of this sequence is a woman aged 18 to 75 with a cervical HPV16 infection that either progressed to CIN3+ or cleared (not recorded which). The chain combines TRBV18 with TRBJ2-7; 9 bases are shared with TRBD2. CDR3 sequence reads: CASSPPQAGGPSYEQYF. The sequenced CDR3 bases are TGTGCCAGCTCACCACCCCAGGCGGGAGGGCCGAGCTACGAG.